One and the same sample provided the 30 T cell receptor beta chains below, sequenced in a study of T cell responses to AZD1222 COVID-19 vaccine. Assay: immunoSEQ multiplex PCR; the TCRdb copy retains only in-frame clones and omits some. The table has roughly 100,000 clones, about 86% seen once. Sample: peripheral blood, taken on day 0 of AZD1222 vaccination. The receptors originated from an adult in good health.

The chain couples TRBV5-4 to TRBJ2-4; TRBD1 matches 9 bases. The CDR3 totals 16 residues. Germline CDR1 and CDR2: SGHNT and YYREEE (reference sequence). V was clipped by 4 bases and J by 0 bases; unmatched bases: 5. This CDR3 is CASSLGQGRAKNIQYF. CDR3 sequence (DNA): TGTGCCAGCAGCCTCGGACAGGGGCGAGCCAAAAACATTCAGTACTTC.

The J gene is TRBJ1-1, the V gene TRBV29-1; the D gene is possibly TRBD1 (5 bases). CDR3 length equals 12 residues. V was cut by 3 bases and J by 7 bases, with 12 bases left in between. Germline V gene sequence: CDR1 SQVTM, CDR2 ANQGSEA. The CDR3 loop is CSVDGQGVEAFF. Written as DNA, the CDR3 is TGCAGCGTTGATGGACAAGGGGTTGAAGCTTTCTTT.

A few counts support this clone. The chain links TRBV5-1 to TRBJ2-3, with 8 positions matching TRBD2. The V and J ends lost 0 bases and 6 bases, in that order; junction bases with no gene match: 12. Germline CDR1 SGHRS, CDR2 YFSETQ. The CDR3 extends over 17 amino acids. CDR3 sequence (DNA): TGCGCCAGCAGCTTGGGGGTTAGTAGCGGGGAGGCGGATACGCAGTATTTT. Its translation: CASSLGVSSGEADTQYF.

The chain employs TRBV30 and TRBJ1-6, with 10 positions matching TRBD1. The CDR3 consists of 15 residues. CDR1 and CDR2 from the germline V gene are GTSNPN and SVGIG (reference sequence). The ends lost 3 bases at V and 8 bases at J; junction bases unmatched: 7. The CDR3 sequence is CAWRGGTGVDSPLHF. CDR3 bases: TGTGCCTGGAGGGGCGGGACAGGGGTTGATTCACCCCTCCACTTT.

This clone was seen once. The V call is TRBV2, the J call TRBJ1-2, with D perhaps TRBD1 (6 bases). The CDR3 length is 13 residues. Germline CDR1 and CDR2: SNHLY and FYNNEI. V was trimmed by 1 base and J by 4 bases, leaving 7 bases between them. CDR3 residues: CASSEEGVYGYTF. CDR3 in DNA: TGTGCCAGCAGTGAAGAGGGGGTCTATGGCTACACCTTC.

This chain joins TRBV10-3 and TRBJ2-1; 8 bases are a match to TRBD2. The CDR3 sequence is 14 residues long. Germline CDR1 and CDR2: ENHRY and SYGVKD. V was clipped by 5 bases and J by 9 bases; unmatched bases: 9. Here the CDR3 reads CAISPGLGGGEQFF. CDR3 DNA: TGTGCCATCAGTCCGGGACTAGGGGGTGGTGAGCAGTTCTTC.

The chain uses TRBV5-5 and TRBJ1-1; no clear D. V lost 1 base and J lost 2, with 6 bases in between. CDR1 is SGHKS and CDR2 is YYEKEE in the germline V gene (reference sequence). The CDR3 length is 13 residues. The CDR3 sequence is CASSLTHNTEAFF. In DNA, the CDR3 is TGTGCCAGCAGCTTGACACATAACACTGAAGCTTTCTTT.

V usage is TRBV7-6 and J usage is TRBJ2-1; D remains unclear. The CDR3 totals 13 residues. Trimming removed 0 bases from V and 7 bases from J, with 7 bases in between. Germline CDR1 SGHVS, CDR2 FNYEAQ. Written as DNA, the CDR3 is TGTGCCAGCAGCTTAGCCGACGAAAATGAGCAGTTCTTC. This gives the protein CASSLADENEQFF. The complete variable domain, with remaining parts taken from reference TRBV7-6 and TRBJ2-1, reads GAGVSQSPRYKVTKRGQDVALRCDPISGHVSLYWYRQALGQGPEFLTYFNYEAQQDKSGLPNDRFSAERPEGSISTLTIQRTEQRDSAMYRCASSLADENEQFFGPGTRLTVL.

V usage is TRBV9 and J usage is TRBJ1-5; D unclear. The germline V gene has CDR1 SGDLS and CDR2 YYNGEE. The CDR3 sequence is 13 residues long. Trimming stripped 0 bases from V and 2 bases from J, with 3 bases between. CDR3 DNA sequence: TGTGCCAGCAGCGTAGGACGCAATCAGCCCCAGCATTTT. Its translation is CASSVGRNQPQHF.

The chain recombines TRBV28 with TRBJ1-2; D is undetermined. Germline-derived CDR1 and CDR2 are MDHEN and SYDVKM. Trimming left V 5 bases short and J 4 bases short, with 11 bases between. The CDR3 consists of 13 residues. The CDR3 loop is CASSPTMGYGYTF. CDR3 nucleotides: TGTGCCAGCAGTCCCACTATGGGCTATGGCTACACCTTC.

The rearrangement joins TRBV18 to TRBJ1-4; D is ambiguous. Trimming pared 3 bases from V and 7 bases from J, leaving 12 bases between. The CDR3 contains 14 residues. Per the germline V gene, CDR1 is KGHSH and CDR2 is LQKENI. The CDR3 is CASSPEGRGEKLFF. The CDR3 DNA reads TGTGCCAGCTCACCTGAGGGAAGAGGTGAAAAACTGTTTTTT. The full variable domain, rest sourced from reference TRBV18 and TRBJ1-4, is NAGVMQNPRHLVRRRGQEARLRCSPMKGHSHVYWYRQLPEEGLKFMVYLQKENIIDESGMPKERFSAEFPKEGPSILRIQQVVRGDSAAYFCASSPEGRGEKLFFGSGTQLSVL.

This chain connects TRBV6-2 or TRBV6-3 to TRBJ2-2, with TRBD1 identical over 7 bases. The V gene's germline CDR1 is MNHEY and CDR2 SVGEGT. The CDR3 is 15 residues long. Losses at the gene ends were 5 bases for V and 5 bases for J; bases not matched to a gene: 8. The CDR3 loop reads CASSPTGRGTGELFF. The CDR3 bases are TGTGCCAGCAGTCCGACAGGGCGAGGAACCGGGGAGCTGTTTTTT.

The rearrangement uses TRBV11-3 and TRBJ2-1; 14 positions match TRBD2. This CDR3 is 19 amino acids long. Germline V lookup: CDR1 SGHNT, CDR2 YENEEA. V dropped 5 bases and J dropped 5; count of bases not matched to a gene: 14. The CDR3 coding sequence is TGTGCCAGCAGCAAATACTCGGGACTAGCGGGAGCTGGACACAATGAGCAGTTCTTC. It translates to CASSKYSGLAGAGHNEQFF. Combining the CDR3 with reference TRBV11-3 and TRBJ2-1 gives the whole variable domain EAGVVQSPRYKIIEKKQPVAFWCNPISGHNTLYWYLQNLGQGPELLIRYENEEAVDDSQLPKDRFSAERLKGVDSTLKIQPAELGDSAVYLCASSKYSGLAGAGHNEQFFGPGTRLTVL.

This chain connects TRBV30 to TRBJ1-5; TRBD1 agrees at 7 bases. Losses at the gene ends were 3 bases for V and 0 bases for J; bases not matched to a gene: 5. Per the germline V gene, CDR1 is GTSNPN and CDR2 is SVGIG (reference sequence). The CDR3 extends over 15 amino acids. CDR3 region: CAWRDRTYSNQPQHF. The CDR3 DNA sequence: TGTGCCTGGAGGGACAGGACGTATAGCAATCAGCCCCAGCATTTT.

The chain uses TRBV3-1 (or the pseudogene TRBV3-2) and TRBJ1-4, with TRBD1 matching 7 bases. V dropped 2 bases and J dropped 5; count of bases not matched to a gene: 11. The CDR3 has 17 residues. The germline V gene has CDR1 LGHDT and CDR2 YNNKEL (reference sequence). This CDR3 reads CASSQRPGQAENEKLFF. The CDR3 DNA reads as TGTGCCAGCAGCCAACGTCCCGGACAGGCGGAAAATGAAAAACTGTTTTTT.

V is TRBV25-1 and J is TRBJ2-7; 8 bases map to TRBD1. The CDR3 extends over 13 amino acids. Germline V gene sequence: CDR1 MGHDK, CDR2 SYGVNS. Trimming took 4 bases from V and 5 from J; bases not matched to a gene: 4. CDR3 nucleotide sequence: TGTGCCAGCAGTGGGACAGGGAACCACGAGCAGTACTTC. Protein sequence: CASSGTGNHEQYF.

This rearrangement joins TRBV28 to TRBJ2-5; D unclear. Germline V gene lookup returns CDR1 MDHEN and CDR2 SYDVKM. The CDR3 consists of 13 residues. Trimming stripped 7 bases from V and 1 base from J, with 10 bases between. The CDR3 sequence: CASTGHPQETQYF. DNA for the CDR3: TGTGCCAGCACTGGGCACCCCCAAGAGACCCAGTACTTC.

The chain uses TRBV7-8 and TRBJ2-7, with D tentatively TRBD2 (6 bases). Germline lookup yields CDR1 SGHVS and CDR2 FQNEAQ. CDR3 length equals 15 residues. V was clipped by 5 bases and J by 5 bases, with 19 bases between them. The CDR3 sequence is CASSDRDSQVHEQYF. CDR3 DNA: TGTGCCAGCAGCGACCGGGACTCCCAGGTCCACGAGCAGTACTTC.

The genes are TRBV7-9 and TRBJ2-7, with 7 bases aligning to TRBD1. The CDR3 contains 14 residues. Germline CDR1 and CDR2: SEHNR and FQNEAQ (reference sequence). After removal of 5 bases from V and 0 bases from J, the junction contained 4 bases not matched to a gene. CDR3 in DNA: TGTGCCAGCAGCCCGGGACAGTACTCCTACGAGCAGTACTTC. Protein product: CASSPGQYSYEQYF.

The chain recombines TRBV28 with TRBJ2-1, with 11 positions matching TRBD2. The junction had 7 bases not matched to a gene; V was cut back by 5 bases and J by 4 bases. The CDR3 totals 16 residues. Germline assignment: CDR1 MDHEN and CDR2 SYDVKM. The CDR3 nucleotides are TGTGCCAGCAGTCCCATTAGCGGGGGGGCATACAATGAGCAGTTCTTC. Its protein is CASSPISGGAYNEQFF.

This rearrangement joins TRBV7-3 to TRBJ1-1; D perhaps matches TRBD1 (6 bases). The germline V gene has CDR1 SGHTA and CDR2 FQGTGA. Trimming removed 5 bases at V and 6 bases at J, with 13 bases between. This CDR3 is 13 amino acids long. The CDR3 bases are TGTGCCAGCAGCCTTCAGGGGCTAGCTGAAGCTTTCTTT. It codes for CASSLQGLAEAFF. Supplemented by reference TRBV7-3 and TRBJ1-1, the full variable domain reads GAGVSQTPSNKVTEKGKYVELRCDPISGHTALYWYRQSLGQGPEFLIYFQGTGAADDSGLPNDRFFAVRPEGSVSTLKIQRTERGDSAVYLCASSLQGLAEAFFGQGTRLTVV.

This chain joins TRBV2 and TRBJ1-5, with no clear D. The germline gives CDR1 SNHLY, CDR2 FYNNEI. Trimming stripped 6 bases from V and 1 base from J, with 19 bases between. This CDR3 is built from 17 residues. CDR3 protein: CASSQTRTHGSNQPQHF. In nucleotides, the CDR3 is TGTGCCAGCAGCCAAACACGGACCCACGGCAGCAATCAGCCCCAGCATTTT.

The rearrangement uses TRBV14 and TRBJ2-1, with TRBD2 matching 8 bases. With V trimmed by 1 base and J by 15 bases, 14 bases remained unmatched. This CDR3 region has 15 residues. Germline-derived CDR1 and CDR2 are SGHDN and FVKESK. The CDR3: CASSQAGTRNRAGFF. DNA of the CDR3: TGTGCCAGCAGCCAAGCCGGGACTAGGAACCGAGCGGGGTTCTTC. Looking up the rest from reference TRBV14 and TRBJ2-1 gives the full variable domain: EAGVTQFPSHSVIEKGQTVTLRCDPISGHDNLYWYRRVMGKEIKFLLHFVKESKQDESGMPNNRFLAERTGGTYSTLKVQPAELEDSGVYFCASSQAGTRNRAGFFGPGTRLTVL.

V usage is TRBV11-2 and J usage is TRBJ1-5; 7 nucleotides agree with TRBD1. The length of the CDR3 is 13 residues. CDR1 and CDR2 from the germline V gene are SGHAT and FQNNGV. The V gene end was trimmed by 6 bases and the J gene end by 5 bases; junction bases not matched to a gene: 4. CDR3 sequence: CASSQGEYQPQHF. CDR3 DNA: TGTGCCAGCAGTCAGGGGGAATATCAGCCCCAGCATTTT.

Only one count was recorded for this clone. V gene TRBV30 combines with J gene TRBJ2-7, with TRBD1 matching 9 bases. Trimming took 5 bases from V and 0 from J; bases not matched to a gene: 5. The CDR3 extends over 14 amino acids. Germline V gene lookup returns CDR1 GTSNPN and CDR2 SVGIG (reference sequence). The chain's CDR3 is CAWGGTGYSYEQYF. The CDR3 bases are TGTGCCTGGGGGGGGACAGGGTACTCCTACGAGCAGTACTTC.

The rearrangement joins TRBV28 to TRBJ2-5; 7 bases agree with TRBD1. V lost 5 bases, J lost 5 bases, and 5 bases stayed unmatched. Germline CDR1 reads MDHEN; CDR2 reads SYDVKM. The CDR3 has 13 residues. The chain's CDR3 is CASSTDRMETQYF. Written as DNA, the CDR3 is TGTGCCAGCAGTACGGACAGGATGGAGACCCAGTACTTC.

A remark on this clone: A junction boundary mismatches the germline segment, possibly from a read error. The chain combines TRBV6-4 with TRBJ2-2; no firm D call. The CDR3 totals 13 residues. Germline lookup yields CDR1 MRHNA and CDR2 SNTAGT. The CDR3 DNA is TGTGCCAGTGCATGGCGGAACTCCGGGGAGCTGTTTTTT. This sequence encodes CASAWRNSGELFF.

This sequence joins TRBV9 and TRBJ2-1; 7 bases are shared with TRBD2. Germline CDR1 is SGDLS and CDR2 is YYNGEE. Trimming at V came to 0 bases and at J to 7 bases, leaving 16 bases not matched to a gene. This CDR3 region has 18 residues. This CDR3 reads CASSVDRYEGLRGNEQFF. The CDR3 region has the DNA TGTGCCAGCAGCGTAGACCGGTATGAGGGCCTGCGGGGGAATGAGCAGTTCTTC.

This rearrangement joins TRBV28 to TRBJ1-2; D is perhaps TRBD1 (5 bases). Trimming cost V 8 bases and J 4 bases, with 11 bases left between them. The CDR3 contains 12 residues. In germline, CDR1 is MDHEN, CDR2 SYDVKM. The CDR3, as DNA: TGTGCCAGCTGGACGGGGCCCTATGGCTACACCTTC. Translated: CASWTGPYGYTF.

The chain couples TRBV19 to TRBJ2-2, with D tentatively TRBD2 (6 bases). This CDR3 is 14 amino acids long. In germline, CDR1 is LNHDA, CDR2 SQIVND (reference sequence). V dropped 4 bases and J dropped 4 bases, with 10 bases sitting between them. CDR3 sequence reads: CASSTGGATGELFF. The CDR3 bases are TGTGCCAGTAGTACGGGCGGGGCCACCGGGGAGCTGTTTTTT. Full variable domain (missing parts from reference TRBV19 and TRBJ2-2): DGGITQSPKYLFRKEGQNVTLSCEQNLNHDAMYWYRQDPGQGLRLIYYSQIVNDFQKGDIAEGYSVSREKKESFPLTVTSAQKNPTAFYLCASSTGGATGELFFGEGSRLTVL.